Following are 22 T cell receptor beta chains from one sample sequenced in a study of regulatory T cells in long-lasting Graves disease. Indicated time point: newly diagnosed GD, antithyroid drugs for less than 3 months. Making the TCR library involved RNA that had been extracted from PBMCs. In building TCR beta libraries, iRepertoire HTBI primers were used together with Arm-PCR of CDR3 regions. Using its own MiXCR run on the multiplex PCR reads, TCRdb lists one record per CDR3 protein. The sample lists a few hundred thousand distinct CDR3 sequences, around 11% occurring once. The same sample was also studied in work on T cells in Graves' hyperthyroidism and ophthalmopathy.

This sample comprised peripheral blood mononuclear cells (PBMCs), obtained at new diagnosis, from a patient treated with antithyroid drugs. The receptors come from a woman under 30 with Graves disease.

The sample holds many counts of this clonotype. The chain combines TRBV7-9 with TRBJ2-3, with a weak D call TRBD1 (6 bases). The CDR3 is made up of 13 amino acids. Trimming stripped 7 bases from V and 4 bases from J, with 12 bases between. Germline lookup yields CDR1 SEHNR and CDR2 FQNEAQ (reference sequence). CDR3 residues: CASMGAVADTQYF. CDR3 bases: TGTGCCAGCATGGGGGCTGTCGCAGATACGCAGTATTTT. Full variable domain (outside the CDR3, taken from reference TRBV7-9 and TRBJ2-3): DTGVSQNPRHKITKRGQNVTFRCDPISEHNRLYWYRQTLGQGPEFLTYFQNEAQLEKSRLLSDRFSAERPKGSFSTLEIQRTEQGDSAMYLCASMGAVADTQYFGPGTRLTVL.

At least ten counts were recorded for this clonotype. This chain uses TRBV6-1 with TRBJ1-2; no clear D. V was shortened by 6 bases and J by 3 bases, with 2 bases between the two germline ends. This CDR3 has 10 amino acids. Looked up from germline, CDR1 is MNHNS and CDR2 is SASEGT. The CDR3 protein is CASRDYGYTF. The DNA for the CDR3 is TGTGCCAGCAGGGACTATGGCTACACCTTC.

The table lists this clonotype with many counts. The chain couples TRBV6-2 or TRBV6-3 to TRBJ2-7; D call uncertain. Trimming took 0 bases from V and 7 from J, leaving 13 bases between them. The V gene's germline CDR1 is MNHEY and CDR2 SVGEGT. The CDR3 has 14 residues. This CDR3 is CASSYSDRPWEQYV. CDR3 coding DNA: TGTGCCAGCAGTTACTCAGATCGTCCGTGGGAGCAGTACGTC.

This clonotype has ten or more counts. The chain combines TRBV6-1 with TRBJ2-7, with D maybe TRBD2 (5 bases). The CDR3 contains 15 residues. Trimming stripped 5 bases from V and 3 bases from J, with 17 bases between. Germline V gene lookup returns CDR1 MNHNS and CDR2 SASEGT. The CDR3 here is CASSPGGSDLYEQYF. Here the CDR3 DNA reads TGTGCCAGCAGTCCCGGTGGTAGCGACCTCTACGAGCAGTACTTC.

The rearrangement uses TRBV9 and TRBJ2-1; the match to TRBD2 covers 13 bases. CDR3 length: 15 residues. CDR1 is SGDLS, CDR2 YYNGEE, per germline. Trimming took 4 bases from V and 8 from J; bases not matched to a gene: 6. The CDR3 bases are TGTGCCAGCAGCCCCGGACTAGCGGGAGAGGATGAGCAGTTCTTC. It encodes CASSPGLAGEDEQFF.

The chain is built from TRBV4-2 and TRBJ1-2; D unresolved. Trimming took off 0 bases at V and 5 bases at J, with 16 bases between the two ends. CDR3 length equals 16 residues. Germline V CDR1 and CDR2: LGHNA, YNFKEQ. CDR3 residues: CASSQDSKVTGYGYTF. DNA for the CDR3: TGTGCCAGCAGCCAAGATTCTAAGGTTACTGGGTATGGCTACACCTTC.

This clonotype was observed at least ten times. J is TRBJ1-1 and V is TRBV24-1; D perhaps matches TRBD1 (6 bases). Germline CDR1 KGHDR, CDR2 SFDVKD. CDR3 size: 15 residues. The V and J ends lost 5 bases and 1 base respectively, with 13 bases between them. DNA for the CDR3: TGTGCCACCAGTGGTGTAGGGGACAAGAACACTGAAGCTTTCTTT. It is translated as CATSGVGDKNTEAFF.

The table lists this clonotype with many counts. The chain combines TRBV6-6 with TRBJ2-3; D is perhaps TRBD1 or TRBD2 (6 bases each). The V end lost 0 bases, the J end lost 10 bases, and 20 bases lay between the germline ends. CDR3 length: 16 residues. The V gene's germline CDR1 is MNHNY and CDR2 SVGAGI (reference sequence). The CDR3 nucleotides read TGTGCCAGCAGTTACTCGTCCCCGACAGGAGGGGAGGCGCAGTATTTT. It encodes CASSYSSPTGGEAQYF.

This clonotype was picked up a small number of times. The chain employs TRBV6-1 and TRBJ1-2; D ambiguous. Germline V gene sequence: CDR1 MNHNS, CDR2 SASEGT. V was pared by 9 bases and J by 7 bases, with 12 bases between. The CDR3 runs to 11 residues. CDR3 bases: TGTGCCAGTAAGGCTGAAGGTGGCTACACCTTC. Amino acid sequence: CASKAEGGYTF.

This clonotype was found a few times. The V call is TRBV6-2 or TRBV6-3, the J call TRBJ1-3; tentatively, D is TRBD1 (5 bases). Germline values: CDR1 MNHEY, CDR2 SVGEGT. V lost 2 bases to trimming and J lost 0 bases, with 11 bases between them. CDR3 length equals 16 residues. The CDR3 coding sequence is TGTGCCAGCAGTTACGGACACTCCGGCTCTGGAAACACCATATATTTT. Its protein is CASSYGHSGSGNTIYF.

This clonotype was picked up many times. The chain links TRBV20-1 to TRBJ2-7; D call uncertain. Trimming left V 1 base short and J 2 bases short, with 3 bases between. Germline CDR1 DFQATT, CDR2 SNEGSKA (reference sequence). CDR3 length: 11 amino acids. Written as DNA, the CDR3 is TGCAGTGCTAGAGTGACCTACGAGCAGTACTTC. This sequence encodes CSARVTYEQYF.

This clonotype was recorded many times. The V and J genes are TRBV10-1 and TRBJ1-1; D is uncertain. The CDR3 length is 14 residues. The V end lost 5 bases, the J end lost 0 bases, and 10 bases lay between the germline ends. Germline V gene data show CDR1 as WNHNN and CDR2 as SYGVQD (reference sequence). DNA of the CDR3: TGCGCCAGCAGTTCAGGAGATATGAACACTGAAGCTTTCTTT. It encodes CASSSGDMNTEAFF.

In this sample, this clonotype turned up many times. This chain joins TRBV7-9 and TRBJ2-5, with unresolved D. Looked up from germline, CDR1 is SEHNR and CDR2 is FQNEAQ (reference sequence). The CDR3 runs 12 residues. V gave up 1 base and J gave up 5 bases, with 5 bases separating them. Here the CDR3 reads CASSLVVETQYF. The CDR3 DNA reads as TGTGCCAGCAGCTTAGTAGTGGAGACCCAGTACTTC.

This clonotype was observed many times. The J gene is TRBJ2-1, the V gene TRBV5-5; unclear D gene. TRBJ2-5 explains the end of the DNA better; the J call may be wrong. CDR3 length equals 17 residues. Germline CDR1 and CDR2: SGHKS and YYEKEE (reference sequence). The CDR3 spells CASSLAVWLQDQETQYF. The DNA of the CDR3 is TGTGCCAGCAGCTTGGCCGTTTGGTTGCAGGATCAAGAGACCCAGTACTTC.

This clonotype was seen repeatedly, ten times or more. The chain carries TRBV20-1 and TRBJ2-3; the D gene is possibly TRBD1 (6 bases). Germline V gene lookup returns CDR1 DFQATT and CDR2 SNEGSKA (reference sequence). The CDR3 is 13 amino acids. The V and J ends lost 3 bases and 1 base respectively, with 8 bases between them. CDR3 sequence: CSARKGGTDTQYF. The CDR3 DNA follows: TGCAGTGCTAGGAAGGGGGGCACAGATACGCAGTATTTT.

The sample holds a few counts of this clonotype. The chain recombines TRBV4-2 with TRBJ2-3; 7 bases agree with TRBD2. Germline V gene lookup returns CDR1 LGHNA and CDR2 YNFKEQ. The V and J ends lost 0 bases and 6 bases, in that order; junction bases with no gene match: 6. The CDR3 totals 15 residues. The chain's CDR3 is CASSQEGGRGDTQYF. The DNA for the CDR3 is TGTGCCAGCAGCCAAGAGGGAGGGCGGGGGGATACGCAGTATTTT.

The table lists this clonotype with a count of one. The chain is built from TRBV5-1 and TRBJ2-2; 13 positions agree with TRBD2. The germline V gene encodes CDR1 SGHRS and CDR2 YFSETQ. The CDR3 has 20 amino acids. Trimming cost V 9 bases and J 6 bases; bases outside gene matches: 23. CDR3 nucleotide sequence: TGCGCCAACAAGGGGGAAGTCGGACTAGCGGGAGTCGGTTTCGCCGGGGAGCTGTTTTTT. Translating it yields CANKGEVGLAGVGFAGELFF.

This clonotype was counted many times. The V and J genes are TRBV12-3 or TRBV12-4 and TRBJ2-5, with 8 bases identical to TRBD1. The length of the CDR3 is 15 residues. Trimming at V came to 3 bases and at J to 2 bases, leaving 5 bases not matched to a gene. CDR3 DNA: TGTGCCAGCAGTTTTCCGACAGGGGTGCAAGAGACCCAGTACTTC. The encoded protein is CASSFPTGVQETQYF.

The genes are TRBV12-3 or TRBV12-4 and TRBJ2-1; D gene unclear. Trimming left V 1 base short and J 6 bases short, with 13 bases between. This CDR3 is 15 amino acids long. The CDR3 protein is CASSLDNPLVNEQFF. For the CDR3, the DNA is TGTGCCAGCAGTTTAGACAACCCCCTGGTCAATGAGCAGTTCTTC.

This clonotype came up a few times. CDR3 bases: TGTGCCACTACAGTAGCCGGGGAGCTGTTTTTT. This translates into CATTVAGELFF. The chain links TRBV2 to TRBJ2-2; D gene unclear. V lost 10 bases to trimming and J lost 6 bases, with 9 bases between them. CDR3 size: 11 residues. In germline, CDR1 is SNHLY, CDR2 FYNNEI.

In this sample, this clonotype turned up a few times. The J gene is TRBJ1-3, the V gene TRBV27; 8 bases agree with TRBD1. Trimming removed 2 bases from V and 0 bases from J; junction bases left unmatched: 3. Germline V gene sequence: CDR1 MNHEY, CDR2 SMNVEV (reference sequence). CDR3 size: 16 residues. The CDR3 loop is CASSLGQGFSGNTIYF. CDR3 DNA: TGTGCCAGCAGTTTAGGACAGGGCTTCTCTGGAAACACCATATATTTT.

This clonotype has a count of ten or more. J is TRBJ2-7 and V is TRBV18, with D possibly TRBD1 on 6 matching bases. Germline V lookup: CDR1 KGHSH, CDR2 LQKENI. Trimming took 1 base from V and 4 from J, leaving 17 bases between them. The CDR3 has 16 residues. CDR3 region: CASSPLTGPHPYEQYF. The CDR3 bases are TGTGCCAGCTCACCACTTACAGGGCCCCATCCGTACGAGCAGTACTTC.